These 24 T cell receptor beta chains came from one sample sequenced in a study of naive and memory T cell subsets. Two oligonucleotides, mixed equimolar, formed the beta constant-region primer covering TRBC1 and TRBC2. One entry per CDR3 protein results from TCRdb running MiXCR on the UMI-ligation and nested PCR reads. The repertoire holds 70,000 to 95,000 distinct CDR3 sequences, with around 7% as singletons. The sequencing sample was made of central memory CD4+ T cells from blood. The receptors stem from a human donor in good health.

V usage is TRBV18 and J usage is TRBJ2-1, with D unclear. The CDR3 loop spans 13 amino acids. Germline V gene sequence: CDR1 KGHSH, CDR2 LQKENI. The germline V and J ends were trimmed by 3 bases and 3 bases, with 6 bases remaining between them. CDR3 bases: TGTGCCAGCTCACCGCGGAACTACAATGAGCAGTTCTTC. Its translation is CASSPRNYNEQFF.

The rearrangement uses TRBV28 and TRBJ2-3; D is possibly TRBD2 (5 bases). The germline V and J ends were trimmed by 6 bases and 1 base, with 11 bases remaining between them. There are 14 residues in the CDR3. Germline V lookup: CDR1 MDHEN, CDR2 SYDVKM. This CDR3 is CASRPGDGTDTQYF. CDR3 DNA sequence: TGTGCCAGCAGGCCCGGGGATGGCACAGATACGCAGTATTTT.

The chain employs TRBV19 and TRBJ1-2, with D possibly being TRBD1 (5 bases). The CDR3 runs 15 residues. Trimming cost V 7 bases and J 1 base, with 16 bases left between them. Germline V gene sequence: CDR1 LNHDA, CDR2 SQIVND (reference sequence). The chain's CDR3 is CASNPPGGGNYGYTF. The CDR3 nucleotides read TGTGCCAGTAACCCTCCGGGCGGGGGTAACTATGGCTACACCTTC.

This clonotype has a count of ten or more. The chain has TRBV30 and TRBJ1-5; a possible D gene is TRBD1 (5 bases). With 1 base removed from V and 0 bases from J, the gap between germline ends came to 7 bases. Per the germline V gene, CDR1 is GTSNPN and CDR2 is SVGIG (reference sequence). The CDR3 sequence is 14 residues long. CDR3 residues: CAWSAGSSNQPQHF. In DNA, the CDR3 is TGTGCCTGGAGTGCAGGGTCTAGCAATCAGCCCCAGCATTTT. Full variable domain (missing parts from reference TRBV30 and TRBJ1-5): SQTIHQWPATLVQPVGSPLSLECTVEGTSNPNLYWYRQAAGRGLQLLFYSVGIGQISSEVPQNLSASRPQDRQFILSSKKLLLSDSGFYLCAWSAGSSNQPQHFGDGTRLSIL.

In this sample, this clonotype turned up a few times. The chain carries TRBV12-3 or TRBV12-4 and TRBJ2-7, with 12 nucleotides matching TRBD1. The CDR3 consists of 14 residues. V lost 5 bases, J lost 5 bases, and 4 bases stayed unmatched. The CDR3 nucleotides read TGTGCCAGCAGTCGGGACAGGGGGCGGGACGAGCAGTACTTC. Translating gives CASSRDRGRDEQYF.

This sequence joins TRBV7-9 and TRBJ2-3; either TRBD1 or TRBD2 may fit D (6 bases each). V was pared by 2 bases and J by 1 base, with 13 bases between. From germline, CDR1 is SEHNR and CDR2 FQNEAQ (reference sequence). CDR3 length equals 16 residues. The CDR3 loop reads CASSLTGGLGTDTQYF. The DNA for the CDR3 is TGTGCCAGCAGCTTAACCGGGGGCCTGGGCACAGATACGCAGTATTTT.

This clonotype was counted many times. The V call is TRBV24-1, the J call TRBJ2-7; 8 bases are shared with TRBD1. This CDR3 is built from 15 residues. Germline assignment: CDR1 KGHDR and CDR2 SFDVKD. The J segment lost 6 bases and the V segment lost 3 bases, leaving 9 bases of the junction unmatched. CDR3 residues: CATSDAPGQVAEQYF. The CDR3 bases are TGTGCCACCAGTGATGCCCCGGGACAGGTAGCCGAGCAGTACTTC.

By sample share, this clonotype is medium-sized. CDR3 DNA: TGCAGTGCTAGGGGCGGGGGGACCTACGAGCAGTACTTC. This codes for CSARGGGTYEQYF. The J gene is TRBJ2-7, the V gene TRBV20-1; TRBD2 matches at 8 bases. The CDR3 sequence is 13 residues long. With 3 bases clipped from V and 2 bases from J, the junction kept 3 bases outside the gene matches. Germline lookup yields CDR1 DFQATT and CDR2 SNEGSKA (reference sequence).

About this clonotype: This may be a read error, as it is one base from a much larger clone. The final CDR3 position lacks the conserved phenylalanine or tryptophan, pointing to a likely read error. The chain employs TRBV12-3 or TRBV12-4 and TRBJ2-7; D assignment may be TRBD1 or TRBD2 (6 bases each). V lost 2 bases, J lost 2 bases, and 19 bases lay in between. There are 17 residues in the CDR3. The CDR3 coding sequence is TGTGCCAGCAGTTTAAGGGGGGACACCCAATCCCCCTACGAGCAGTACCTC. Amino acids: CASSLRGDTQSPYEQYL.

This clonotype has ten or more counts. The chain is built from TRBV7-2 and TRBJ1-5, with unresolved D. CDR1 SGHTA and CDR2 FQGNSA come from the germline V gene. V gave up 5 bases and J gave up 3 bases, with 8 bases separating them. The CDR3 consists of 13 residues. The CDR3 here is CASSVQYNQPQHF. Written as DNA, the CDR3 is TGTGCCAGCAGCGTACAATACAATCAGCCCCAGCATTTT.

This clonotype showed up many times. The chain combines TRBV4-2 with TRBJ1-1, with TRBD1 as a possible D gene (6 bases). Trimming removed 3 bases at V and 1 base at J, with 15 bases between. The germline CDR1 and CDR2 sequences are LGHNA and YNFKEQ. This CDR3 has 16 residues. In DNA form, the CDR3 reads TGTGCCAGCAGCCAGCCCCACAGGGTTAAGAACACTGAAGCTTTCTTT. Translation gives CASSQPHRVKNTEAFF.

The chain recombines TRBV6-6 with TRBJ2-3, with D perhaps matching TRBD1 or TRBD2 (6 bases each). The CDR3 contains 16 residues. The germline CDR1 and CDR2 sequences are MNHNY and SVGAGI (reference sequence). The V gene lost 0 bases and the J gene lost 5 bases, with 15 bases spanning the gap. The CDR3 nucleotides are TGTGCCAGCAGTTACTCGTTTTCCGGGGGCGGAGATACGCAGTATTTT. The encoded protein is CASSYSFSGGGDTQYF.

This clonotype has a count of ten or more. CDR3 sequence (DNA): TGTGCCAGCAGCCCGGGGACGTGGGACACTGAAGCTTTCTTT. Amino acids: CASSPGTWDTEAFF. The J gene is TRBJ1-1, the V gene TRBV9; a possible D gene is TRBD1 (5 bases). The CDR3 is 14 residues long. V lost 4 bases and J 3 bases, leaving 13 bases between the germline ends. Germline V gives CDR1 SGDLS, CDR2 YYNGEE.

This clonotype has a count of ten or more. The chain links TRBV12-3 or TRBV12-4 to TRBJ1-1; 7 nucleotides agree with TRBD1. This CDR3 region has 11 residues. With 6 bases clipped from V and 10 bases from J, the junction kept 5 bases outside the gene matches. The CDR3 DNA reads TGTGCCAGCAGCACAACAGGGGCAGCTTTCTTT. It encodes CASSTTGAAFF.

With respect to this clonotype: This may arise from a read error, as a much more abundant clone is one base away. The conserved phenylalanine or tryptophan normally closing the CDR3 is absent here, so this likely arose from a read error. This chain connects TRBV5-1 to TRBJ1-6; TRBD1 agrees at 9 bases. CDR1 SGHRS and CDR2 YFSETQ come from the germline V gene. The CDR3 sequence is 15 residues long. CDR3 bases: TGCGCCAGCAGCCCCTCAGGACAGGGGAATTCGCCCCTCCACTCT. Its protein product is CASSPSGQGNSPLHS.

CDR3 bases: TGTGCCAGCTCGCGGACAGGGGAGGTCCACGAGCAGTACTTC. As protein: CASSRTGEVHEQYF. The chain combines TRBV18 with TRBJ2-7; 9 bases align to TRBD1. In germline, CDR1 is KGHSH, CDR2 LQKENI. The CDR3 is made up of 14 amino acids. The V segment lost 6 bases and the J segment 5 bases; nucleotides outside the gene matches: 8.

This clonotype was counted many times. The chain joins TRBV7-2 to TRBJ2-3; TRBD2 matches 9 bases. CDR1 and CDR2 from the germline V gene are SGHTA and FQGNSA. Trimming took 2 bases from V and 6 from J; bases not matched to a gene: 12. The CDR3 is 17 amino acids. CDR3 sequence (DNA): TGTGCCAGCAGCTTATTTAGTGCAGCGGGGGGTTTCGATACGCAGTATTTT. It specifies CASSLFSAAGGFDTQYF.

There are many counts of this clonotype. This chain joins TRBV5-6 and TRBJ2-3; D not resolved. The CDR3 totals 11 residues. Deletions cut 3 bases from V and 6 bases from J, with 5 bases between. Germline V gene data show CDR1 as SGHDT and CDR2 as YYEEEE. CDR3 DNA sequence: TGTGCCAGCAGCTCCAGTGATACGCAGTATTTT. Translation gives CASSSSDTQYF.

This clonotype was detected many times. The chain is built from TRBV4-2 and TRBJ1-2; D might be TRBD1 (5 bases). This CDR3 has 12 residues. The V end lost 4 bases, the J end lost 6 bases, and 9 bases lay between the germline ends. Germline V lookup: CDR1 LGHNA, CDR2 YNFKEQ. This CDR3 reads CASSPQGDGYTF. The CDR3 region has the DNA TGTGCCAGCAGCCCCCAGGGTGATGGCTACACCTTC.

This clonotype was detected ten times or more. The V call is TRBV12-3 or TRBV12-4, the J call TRBJ2-2; 10 nucleotides line up with TRBD2. Trimming removed 5 bases from V and 5 bases from J; junction bases left unmatched: 8. The CDR3 loop spans 16 amino acids. The CDR3 loop reads CASSRKAGGSTGELFF. The DNA of the CDR3 is TGTGCCAGCAGTCGAAAAGCGGGAGGGAGTACCGGGGAGCTGTTTTTT.

This clonotype has at least ten counts. This chain links TRBV27 with TRBJ1-2; the D is unclear. The CDR3 consists of 13 residues. Germline V gene lookup returns CDR1 MNHEY and CDR2 SMNVEV (reference sequence). The ends were cut back, 5 bases at V and 6 bases at J, with 13 bases in the middle. In nucleotides, the CDR3 is TGTGCCAGCAGTGGCAGGAGGTCCCATGGCTACACCTTC. It specifies CASSGRRSHGYTF.

This clonotype is labeled as medium-sized. V usage is TRBV9 and J usage is TRBJ2-5; D unresolved. The length of the CDR3 is 11 residues. CDR1 is SGDLS and CDR2 is YYNGEE in the germline V gene. V lost 3 bases, J lost 3 bases, and 3 bases lay in between. The CDR3 nucleotides read TGTGCCAGCAGCGGGGAAGAGACCCAGTACTTC. This encodes CASSGEETQYF.

This clonotype has just a few counts. The chain has TRBV6-2 or TRBV6-3 and TRBJ2-1; the D is unclear. Germline CDR1 is MNHEY and CDR2 is SVGEGT. This CDR3 region has 13 residues. The V end lost 2 bases, the J end lost 0 bases, and 2 bases lay between the germline ends. The CDR3 sequence: CASSYSSYNEQFF. The CDR3 DNA is TGTGCCAGCAGTTACAGCTCCTACAATGAGCAGTTCTTC.

In its sample, this clonotype was seen a few times. This chain uses TRBV24-1 with TRBJ2-1; D is possibly TRBD2 (5 bases). V lost 0 bases and J 8 bases, leaving 16 bases between the germline ends. The CDR3 loop spans 16 amino acids. Germline V CDR1 and CDR2: KGHDR, SFDVKD. The CDR3 DNA reads TGTGCCACCAGTGATTTGTCGGGATCGGAGGCCCATGAGCAGTTCTTC. Translation gives CATSDLSGSEAHEQFF.